This TCR beta chain was sequenced in a study of T-cell reconstitution after alpha-beta-depleted transplantation in children. Unique molecular identifiers were incorporated when the TCRbeta library was constructed. One entry per CDR3 protein results from TCRdb running MiXCR on the PCR reads. The data contain about a million distinct CDR3 sequences, about 29% of them singletons. Remarks on this clonotype: Its antigen is unknown. At one end the junction does not follow the germline gene, possibly because of a read error.

Study results and limitations: At one year after transplant, newly produced T cells mostly accounted for T-cell counts and diversity. Reportedly, roughly two months post-transplant, alpha-beta T cells arose from several hundred expanded graft clones. After transplant, high TCRbeta diversity at day 60 in some patients arose from surviving recipient T cells and thymic progenitors.

The CDR3 covers 14 residues. Germline V gene sequence: CDR1 SNHLY, CDR2 FYNNEI. This sample comprised PBMCs, mostly from graft donor cells, obtained 360 days after TCRalphabeta/CD19-depleted stem cell transplant. The chain employs TRBV2 and TRBJ2-7; 16 bases agree with TRBD2. This clonotype was obtained from a boy under two years old who had a stem cell transplant for SCID, so the T cells may come from the graft donor. DNA of the CDR3: TGTGCCAGCAGTCCCCCGGGACTAGCGGGGGGGCCATGGTTT. Translation gives CASSPPGLAGGPWF.